This T cell receptor beta chain was obtained from a study of T cell repertoires in cytomegalovirus infection. Study context: Indications of both CMV infection and matching HLA type were provided by public TCR beta signatures.

This CDR3 contains 15 residues. The germline V gene encodes CDR1 SGHVT and CDR2 SQSDAQ. Between the trimmed V and J ends, which lost 5 bases and 0 bases, there was a span of 10 bases. TCRdb called the reads again in MiXCR, with one record for every CDR3 protein. This table holds some 680,000 distinct CDR3 sequences, about a third found once. Points from the study as a whole: Across the ex vivo response, the dominant clonotypes were HLA-C-restricted CMV-specific TCR beta clonotypes. CMV carriers with the relevant HLA were identified by cumulative public TCR beta family frequency.

On this clonotype: Its specificity is unknown.

Sequences were obtained from PBMCs. The chain joins TRBV7-4 to TRBJ2-2; D might be TRBD1 or TRBD2, each matching 5 bases. The clonotype originates from a human donor in good health (CMV status not recorded). Some clones in this sample may be carry-over from other donors' samples. In nucleotides, the CDR3 is TGTGCCAGCAGCCCGTTGGGGGCGAACACCGGGGAGCTGTTTTTT. Protein sequence: CASSPLGANTGELFF.